This T cell receptor beta chain was recorded in a study of PD-1 blockade in classical Hodgkin lymphoma. Study-wide results and caveats: Healthy donors were reported to have higher baseline TCR diversity than newly diagnosed patients. Lower baseline TCR diversity marked trial partial responders and progressors. What drove the repertoire differences, possibly disease activity or prior therapy, has not been defined.

As regards this clone: Antigen: not known.

There was relapse after autologous stem cell transplantation in every patient, and there was variation in brentuximab vedotin exposure. Magnetic negative selection of thawed PBMCs was the method by which CD4+ T cells were purified. Complete response, partial response or progressive disease made up the best responses. TCRdb's copy holds only in-frame clones and misses some; the assay was immunoSEQ multiplex PCR. The sample yields approximately 8,800 clones, 80% to 85% seen once. The CDR3 loop spans 14 amino acids. Germline loops: CDR1 MDHEN, CDR2 SYDVKM. With 6 bases removed from V and 4 bases from J, the gap between germline ends came to 13 bases.

The V and J genes are TRBV28 and TRBJ1-5; a possible D gene is TRBD1 (6 bases). The TCR was taken from a human donor with classical Hodgkin lymphoma. Material: CD4+ T cells from blood, obtained at baseline. CDR3 protein: CASSLTGQNQPQHF. CDR3 in DNA: TGTGCCAGCAGCCTAACAGGGCAGAATCAGCCCCAGCATTTT.